This T cell receptor (beta chain) was found in a study of cytomegalovirus exposure and HLA in healthy donors. CDR1 is SGHTA, CDR2 FQGTGA, per germline. J was trimmed by 3 bases and V by 5 bases; bases with no gene match: 6. The CDR3 runs to 16 residues. Sequenced by immunoSEQ multiplex PCR; TCRdb stores in-frame clones only, minus some. The sample has 200,000 to 300,000 clones; about 92% are singletons. Whole-study findings and limits: Most TCR sequences proved rare, with some public TCRs found in many donors.

Details on this clone: Antigen unknown.

This chain connects TRBV7-3 to TRBJ2-3; the match to TRBD1 covers 12 bases. The clonotype comes from a woman in her twenties or thirties in good health and CMV-seronegative. The sequenced sample was PBMCs. CDR3 coding DNA: TGTGCCAGCAGCCCCCAGGGACAGGGGGCGACAGATACGCAGTATTTT. Protein product: CASSPQGQGATDTQYF.